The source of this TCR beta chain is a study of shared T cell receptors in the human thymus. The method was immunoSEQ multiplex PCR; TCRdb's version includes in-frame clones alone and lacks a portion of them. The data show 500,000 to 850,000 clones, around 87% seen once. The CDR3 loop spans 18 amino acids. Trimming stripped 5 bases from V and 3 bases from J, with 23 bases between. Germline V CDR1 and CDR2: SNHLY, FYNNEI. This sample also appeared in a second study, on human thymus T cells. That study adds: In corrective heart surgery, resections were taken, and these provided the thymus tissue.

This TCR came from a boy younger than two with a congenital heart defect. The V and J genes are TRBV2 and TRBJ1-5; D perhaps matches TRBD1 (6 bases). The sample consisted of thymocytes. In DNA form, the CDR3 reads TGTGCCAGCAGTCCTCTTATTCCGAGCCGGGACACCAATCAGCCCCAGCATTTT. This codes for CASSPLIPSRDTNQPQHF.